The TCR beta chain under discussion was sequenced for a study of cytomegalovirus exposure and HLA in healthy donors. Use of 60 Vbeta and 13 Jbeta primers characterized the PCR. Clones were read by immunoSEQ multiplex PCR, and TCRdb kept only the in-frame ones, dropping some. The sample contains about 150,000 clones, around three quarters of which appear only once. Donors sampled were nominally healthy, though unrecorded immune exposures were likely. This clone was observed a few times. The antigen is unknown. General observations from the study: Cytomegalovirus association was assigned to some 160 TCR beta chains.

Germline CDR1 is GTSNPN and CDR2 is SVGIG (reference sequence). Deletions cut 1 base from V and 12 bases from J, with 13 bases between. The CDR3 loop spans 11 amino acids. The sequencing input was PBMCs. The chain is built from TRBV30 and TRBJ2-7; perhaps TRBD1 as D (6 bases). This TCR came from a woman in her forties in good health and CMV-seronegative. CDR3: CAWSGQGIPYF. CDR3 in DNA: TGTGCCTGGAGTGGGCAGGGGATTCCGTACTTC. The whole variable domain, remainder taken from reference TRBV30 and TRBJ2-7, is SQTIHQWPATLVQPVGSPLSLECTVEGTSNPNLYWYRQAAGRGLQLLFYSVGIGQISSEVPQNLSASRPQDRQFILSSKKLLLSDSGFYLCAWSGQGIPYFGPGTRLTVT.